The 23 T cell receptor beta chains below all came from one sample that was sequenced in a study of blood T cell repertoires in COVID-19. The repertoire was sequenced with immunoSEQ multiplex PCR; TCRdb's copy has only in-frame clones and lacks some. This table holds under 150,000 clones, roughly 88% found once. Sequencing was done on a sample of peripheral blood. Receptor source: a human donor in a cohort sampled during active COVID-19.

J is TRBJ1-4 and V is TRBV7-8; 9 bases agree with TRBD1. CDR3 size: 16 residues. V dropped 5 bases and J dropped 7; count of bases not matched to a gene: 11. Germline lookup yields CDR1 SGHVS and CDR2 FQNEAQ. CDR3 protein: CASSPLTGGIGEKLFF. CDR3 nucleotide sequence: TGTGCCAGCAGCCCTTTAACAGGGGGCATAGGTGAAAAACTGTTTTTT.

This chain connects TRBV5-4 to TRBJ2-1, with 9 bases that match TRBD2. The CDR3 length is 14 residues. With V trimmed by 2 bases and J by 7 bases, 4 bases remained unmatched. Germline V CDR1 and CDR2: SGHNT, YYREEE (reference sequence). CDR3 amino acids: CASSFLAGGNEQFF. CDR3 nucleotides: TGTGCCAGCAGCTTCTTGGCGGGGGGGAATGAGCAGTTCTTC.

The chain couples TRBV30 to TRBJ1-6, with D possibly being TRBD1 (5 bases). V gave up 2 bases and J gave up 8 bases, with 13 bases separating them. Germline-derived CDR1 and CDR2 are GTSNPN and SVGIG (reference sequence). The CDR3 covers 14 residues. The CDR3: CAWSSGTLHSPLHF. CDR3 nucleotides: TGTGCCTGGAGTTCCGGGACTTTGCATTCACCCCTCCACTTT. Full variable domain (missing parts from reference TRBV30 and TRBJ1-6): SQTIHQWPATLVQPVGSPLSLECTVEGTSNPNLYWYRQAAGRGLQLLFYSVGIGQISSEVPQNLSASRPQDRQFILSSKKLLLSDSGFYLCAWSSGTLHSPLHFGNGTRLTVT.

The count of this clone is one. This chain joins TRBV7-2 and TRBJ2-4, with TRBD2 as a possible D gene (6 bases). The germline V and J ends were trimmed by 1 base and 0 bases, with 13 bases remaining between them. Germline V lookup: CDR1 SGHTA, CDR2 FQGNSA. There are 17 residues in the CDR3. Here the CDR3 DNA reads TGTGCCAGCAGCTTAGAGGGACTCCAGCTAGCCAAAAACATTCAGTACTTC. Protein product: CASSLEGLQLAKNIQYF.

The chain uses TRBV28 and TRBJ2-7; no firm D call. The CDR3 runs 13 residues. Germline CDR1 reads MDHEN; CDR2 reads SYDVKM. Trimming removed 5 bases at V and 4 bases at J, with 12 bases between. The CDR3 sequence: CASSLPPPYEQYF. The CDR3 nucleotides are TGTGCCAGCAGTCTACCCCCCCCGTACGAGCAGTACTTC.

The genes are TRBV7-9 and TRBJ1-3; tentatively, D is TRBD1 (5 bases). V gave up 7 bases and J gave up 0 bases, with 16 bases separating them. Germline CDR1 and CDR2: SEHNR and FQNEAQ (reference sequence). This CDR3 has 16 residues. CDR3 bases: TGTGCCAGCACCCCAGGGTTCCCGAGCTCTGGAAACACCATATATTTT. Amino acid sequence: CASTPGFPSSGNTIYF.

J is TRBJ1-5 and V is TRBV7-2, with 7 bases matching TRBD1. The CDR3 sequence is 14 residues long. Germline V gene lookup returns CDR1 SGHTA and CDR2 FQGNSA. With V trimmed by 4 bases and J by 7 bases, 7 bases remained unmatched. The CDR3 DNA sequence: TGTGCCAGCAGCTCCAGGGGGAACGGGCAGCCCCAGCATTTT. Protein product: CASSSRGNGQPQHF.

The gene calls are TRBV3-1 (or the pseudogene TRBV3-2) and TRBJ2-1; 12 bases match TRBD2. Germline loops: CDR1 LGHDT, CDR2 YNNKEL (reference sequence). CDR3 length: 19 amino acids. Trimming at V came to 0 bases and at J to 4 bases, leaving 10 bases not matched to a gene. The CDR3, as DNA: TGTGCCAGCAGCCAAGAGCACGGAAGACTAGCGGGGGCGTACAATGAGCAGTTCTTC. Its protein is CASSQEHGRLAGAYNEQFF.

This clone has just a few counts. The V and J genes are TRBV2 and TRBJ2-7, with a weak D call TRBD2 (5 bases). Trimming removed 7 bases from V and 3 bases from J, with 16 bases in between. The CDR3 is made up of 14 amino acids. Per the germline V gene, CDR1 is SNHLY and CDR2 is FYNNEI. This chain's CDR3 is CASKGRLLYYEQYF. In DNA, the CDR3 is TGTGCCAGCAAAGGCAGACTACTCTACTACGAGCAGTACTTC.

This clone was seen once. This chain connects TRBV19 to TRBJ2-5; the D gene is possibly TRBD2 (6 bases). The CDR3 is 14 amino acids. V dropped 5 bases and J dropped 5 bases, with 15 bases sitting between them. CDR1 is LNHDA, CDR2 SQIVND, per germline (reference sequence). DNA of the CDR3: TGTGCCAGTAGTCGAAGTGGAGGGGTTGAGACCCAGTACTTC. It is translated as CASSRSGGVETQYF.

This chain joins TRBV6-2 or TRBV6-3 and TRBJ1-2; no firm D call. V gave up 2 bases and J gave up 4 bases, with 5 bases separating them. The CDR3 spans 12 residues. Germline values: CDR1 MNHEY, CDR2 SVGEGT. This CDR3 is CASSYGVYGYTF. CDR3 in DNA: TGTGCCAGCAGTTACGGAGTCTATGGCTACACCTTC.

The V and J genes are TRBV5-4 and TRBJ2-5; D is ambiguous. Trimming took 3 bases from V and 4 from J, leaving 10 bases between them. Germline CDR1 SGHNT, CDR2 YYREEE (reference sequence). This CDR3 contains 13 residues. The CDR3 nucleotides are TGTGCCAGCAGCTCCGTGCCGAGAGAGACCCAGTACTTC. Amino acids: CASSSVPRETQYF.

In this sample, this clone turned up once. This chain's CDR3 is CASTRGQGSSQYF. For the CDR3, the DNA is TGTGCCTCTACCCGAGGACAGGGGTCAAGTCAGTACTTC. The chain is built from TRBV30 and TRBJ2-4, with TRBD1 identical over 9 bases. V shed 7 bases and J 12 bases; nucleotides not matched to a gene: 13. Germline V gives CDR1 GTSNPN, CDR2 SVGIG (reference sequence). This CDR3 spans 13 amino acids.

The V and J genes are TRBV6-6 and TRBJ2-5; 12 bases agree with TRBD2. The trim removed 6 bases at V and 5 bases at J, leaving 4 bases unmatched. This CDR3 region has 14 residues. The germline CDR1 and CDR2 sequences are MNHNY and SVGAGI (reference sequence). The DNA of the CDR3 is TGTGCCAGCAGGCCCCTAGCGGGGGGGGAGACCCAGTACTTC. Protein: CASRPLAGGETQYF.

V and J are TRBV5-1 and TRBJ2-5; TRBD1 matches 7 bases. J was trimmed by 3 bases and V by 4 bases; bases with no gene match: 6. This CDR3 region has 14 residues. Germline CDR1 is SGHRS and CDR2 is YFSETQ. The CDR3 DNA reads as TGCGCCAGCAGCCACCCCGACAGGGAAGAGACCCAGTACTTC. Its protein product is CASSHPDREETQYF.

V gene TRBV3-1 (or the pseudogene TRBV3-2) combines with J gene TRBJ2-1; tentatively, D is TRBD1 (6 bases). Germline V gene data show CDR1 as LGHDT and CDR2 as YNNKEL (reference sequence). The CDR3 has 15 residues. Between the trimmed V and J ends, which lost 4 bases and 2 bases, there was a span of 12 bases. The CDR3: CASSLTGGAYNEQFF. The CDR3 bases are TGTGCCAGCAGCCTCACTGGGGGCGCCTACAATGAGCAGTTCTTC.

V is TRBV12-3 or TRBV12-4 and J is TRBJ2-7; TRBD1 matches at 7 bases. The length of the CDR3 is 12 residues. V shed 5 bases and J 3 bases; nucleotides not matched to a gene: 1. In DNA, the CDR3 is TGTGCCAGCAGTCGGGACAGCTACGAGCAGTACTTC. Translation: CASSRDSYEQYF.

The genes are TRBV6-1 and TRBJ2-1; 7 bases are shared with TRBD1. CDR1 is MNHNS, CDR2 SASEGT, per germline. The ends lost 3 bases at V and 4 bases at J; junction bases unmatched: 9. CDR3 length: 16 amino acids. This CDR3 is CASSDRRDRIYNEQFF. The CDR3 DNA follows: TGTGCCAGCAGTGACCGTCGGGACAGAATTTACAATGAGCAGTTCTTC.

The chain couples TRBV7-8 to TRBJ1-5; a possible D gene is TRBD1 (6 bases). Germline lookup yields CDR1 SGHVS and CDR2 FQNEAQ. This CDR3 is 14 amino acids long. Trimming removed 4 bases from V and 7 bases from J, with 14 bases in between. CDR3 DNA sequence: TGTGCCAGCAGCTCCGGGGCTACAGGGCAGCCCCAGCATTTT. Encoded protein: CASSSGATGQPQHF.

The chain is built from TRBV5-1 and TRBJ1-1; D perhaps matches TRBD1 (6 bases). The CDR3 loop spans 16 amino acids. Germline V gene data show CDR1 as SGHRS and CDR2 as YFSETQ. V dropped 4 bases and J dropped 2 bases, with 18 bases sitting between them. In DNA form, the CDR3 reads TGCGCCAGCAGCCTGGGACCCGGACAGACAAACACTGAAGCTTTCTTT. This encodes CASSLGPGQTNTEAFF.

The gene calls are TRBV7-2 and TRBJ2-3; possible D gene TRBD1, 6 bases. The CDR3 runs 14 residues. Looked up from germline, CDR1 is SGHTA and CDR2 is FQGNSA. V gave up 5 bases and J gave up 2 bases, with 11 bases separating them. The CDR3 region has the DNA TGTGCCAGCAGCCCATGGACAGACACAGATACGCAGTATTTT. Amino acids: CASSPWTDTDTQYF.

In this sample, this clone turned up once. The rearrangement uses TRBV9 and TRBJ2-7; 8 bases map to TRBD1. This CDR3 spans 16 amino acids. Germline CDR1 SGDLS, CDR2 YYNGEE. J lost 0 bases, V lost 2 bases, and 7 bases had no gene match. CDR3 nucleotide sequence: TGTGCCAGCAGCGTTGGGCAGGGGGCCCACTCCTACGAGCAGTACTTC. As protein: CASSVGQGAHSYEQYF.

The CDR3 loop reads CASSLSEGKLFF. CDR3 coding DNA: TGTGCCAGCAGTCTCTCCGAGGGAAAACTGTTTTTT. This chain uses TRBV6-2 or TRBV6-3 with TRBJ1-4; D gene unclear. The V and J ends lost 5 bases and 10 bases respectively, with 11 bases between them. The CDR3 totals 12 residues. Germline V CDR1 and CDR2: MNHEY, SVGEGT.